Below are 2 T cell receptor beta chains sequenced from a single sample in a study of untreated major depressive disorder. Points from the study as a whole: TRBV05-01 (Vbeta 5.1) usage was higher in CD4+ T cells of depressed patients than controls.

Their specific antigens are unknown. TCRdb's table, derived via immunoSEQ multiplex PCR, lists solely in-frame clones and lacks some. The sample has around 13,000 clones, 80% to 95% seen once; the top ten hold more than 1.5%. The sequencing sample was made of CD4+ T cells from PBMCs. The receptors come from a woman younger than 45 with major depressive disorder.

The V call is TRBV11-3, the J call TRBJ2-3; perhaps TRBD1 as D (7 bases). V was cut by 4 bases and J by 0 bases, with 11 bases left in between. The germline V gene has CDR1 SGHNT and CDR2 YENEEA. There are 15 residues in the CDR3. The CDR3: CASSYSGGSTDTQYF. For the CDR3, the DNA is TGTGCCAGCAGCTATTCAGGGGGGAGCACAGATACGCAGTATTTT.

V and J are TRBV2 and TRBJ2-6; D gene unclear. Germline loops: CDR1 SNHLY, CDR2 FYNNEI. This CDR3 contains 14 residues. With 10 bases removed from V and 0 bases from J, the gap between germline ends came to 10 bases. The CDR3 spells CANGPISGANVLTF. CDR3 coding DNA: TGTGCCAACGGACCGATCTCTGGGGCCAACGTCCTGACTTTC.